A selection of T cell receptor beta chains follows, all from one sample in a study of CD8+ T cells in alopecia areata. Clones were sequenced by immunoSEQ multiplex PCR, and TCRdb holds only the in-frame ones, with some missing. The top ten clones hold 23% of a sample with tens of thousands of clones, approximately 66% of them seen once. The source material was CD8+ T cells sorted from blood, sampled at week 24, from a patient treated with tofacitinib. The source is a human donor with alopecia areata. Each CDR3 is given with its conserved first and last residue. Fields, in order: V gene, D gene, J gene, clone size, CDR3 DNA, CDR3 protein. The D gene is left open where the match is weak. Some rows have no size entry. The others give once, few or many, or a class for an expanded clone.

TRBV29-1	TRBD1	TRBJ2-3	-	TGCAGCGTTGACTACAGGGGGCAGGGAGATACGCAGTATTTT	CSVDYRGQGDTQYF
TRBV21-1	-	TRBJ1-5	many	TGTGCCAGCAACAATAGGACAGGGCTAAATTTCCCAAATCAGCCCCAGCATTTT	CASNNRTGLNFPNQPQHF
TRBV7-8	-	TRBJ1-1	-	TGTGCCAGCAGCTTAGCGGAAGGGGGGAACACTGAAGCTTTCTTT	CASSLAEGGNTEAFF
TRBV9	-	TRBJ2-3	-	TGTGCCAGCAGCGTAGCTGGGGTTGTAGATACGCAGTATTTT	CASSVAGVVDTQYF
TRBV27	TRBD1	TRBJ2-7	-	TGTGCCAGCAGTTTGACAGGGGTCTTGACCTACGAGCAGTACTTC	CASSLTGVLTYEQYF
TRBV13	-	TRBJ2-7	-	TGTGCCAGCAGCTCGGGACTCCCTAGCTCCTACGAGCAGTACTTC	CASSSGLPSSYEQYF
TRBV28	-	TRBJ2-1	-	TGTGCCAGCGGCCCGGAGGGAATGCTTAGGTTCTTC	CASGPEGMLRFF
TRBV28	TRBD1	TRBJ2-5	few	TGTGCCAGTCAAGACAGGGTCCAAGAGACCCAGTACTTC	CASQDRVQETQYF
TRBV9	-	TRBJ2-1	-	TGTGCCAGCAGCGTGGACTCGACCCTCTACAATGAGCAGTTCTTC	CASSVDSTLYNEQFF
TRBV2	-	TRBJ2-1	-	TGTGCCAGCAGTGGCCGCCAGGACTCTTACAATGAGCAGTTCTTC	CASSGRQDSYNEQFF
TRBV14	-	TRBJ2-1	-	TGTGCCAGCAGCCAAGGAGGCTTCTGGAGTTACAATGAGCAGTTCTTC	CASSQGGFWSYNEQFF
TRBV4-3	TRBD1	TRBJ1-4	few	TGCGCCAGCAGTGGACAGGGGATCGAGGAAAAACTGTTTTTT	CASSGQGIEEKLFF
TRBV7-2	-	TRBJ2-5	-	TGTGCCAGCAGCTTACCCAGGGAGGAGACCCAGTACTTC	CASSLPREETQYF
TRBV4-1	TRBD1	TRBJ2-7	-	TGCGCCAGCAGCCAGGTAACAGGGGCCTACGAGCAGTACTTC	CASSQVTGAYEQYF
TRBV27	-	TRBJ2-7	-	TGTGCCAGCAGTTTATACAGGTCTCACTACGAGCAGTACTTC	CASSLYRSHYEQYF
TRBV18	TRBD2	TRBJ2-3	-	TGTGCCAGCTCACCACCGCGGCGGGAGACCACAGATACGCAGTATTTT	CASSPPRRETTDTQYF
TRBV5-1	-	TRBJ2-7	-	TGCGCCAGCAGCCTGCCCAACAGAAGGCCGGAAGAGCAGTACTTC	CASSLPNRRPEEQYF
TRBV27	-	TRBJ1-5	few	TGTGCCAGCAGTTCGGGCGGAGGGAGGAATCAGCCCCAGCATTTT	CASSSGGGRNQPQHF
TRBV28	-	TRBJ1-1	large	TGTGCCAGCAGTCTTCAACGGGGGATATACACTGAAGCTTTCTTT	CASSLQRGIYTEAFF
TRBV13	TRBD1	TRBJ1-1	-	TGTGCCAGCACCCTCGGGAACAGGGGAGGTACTGAAGCTTTCTTT	CASTLGNRGGTEAFF
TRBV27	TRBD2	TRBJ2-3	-	TGTGCCAGCAGTTTATCGTTGAGCGGGAGAGCCACAGATACGCAGTATTTT	CASSLSLSGRATDTQYF
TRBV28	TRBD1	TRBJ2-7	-	TGTGCCAGCAGTACAGGGGGCATTGGCTACGAGCAGTACTTC	CASSTGGIGYEQYF
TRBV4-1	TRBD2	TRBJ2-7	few	TGCGCCAGCAGCCAAGAGGGGACTAGCTACGAGCAGTACTTC	CASSQEGTSYEQYF
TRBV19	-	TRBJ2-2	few	TGTGCCAGTAGTCTCCAACCGGGACCCCTTTCCCGCGAGCTGTTTTTT	CASSLQPGPLSRELFF
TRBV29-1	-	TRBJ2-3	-	TGCAGCGTTGAACGAAGTAGCACAGATACGCAGTATTTT	CSVERSSTDTQYF
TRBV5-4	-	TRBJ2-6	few	TGTGCCAGCAGCCCAGGGTCTGGGGCCAACGTCCTGACTTTC	CASSPGSGANVLTF
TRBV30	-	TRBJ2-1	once	TGTGCCTGGAGTGGCCTCGGGAGTTCGAGCGGCGATGAGCAGTTCTTC	CAWSGLGSSSGDEQFF
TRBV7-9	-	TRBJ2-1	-	TGTGCCAGCAGCTTAGTGCGGGTCTTGGGGGAGCAGTTCTTC	CASSLVRVLGEQFF
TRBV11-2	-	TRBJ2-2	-	TGTGCCAGCAGCTACCGTGGGGAGCTGTTTTTT	CASSYRGELFF
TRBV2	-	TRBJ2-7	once	TGTGCCAGCAATTTCAGGGACGAGCAGTACTTC	CASNFRDEQYF
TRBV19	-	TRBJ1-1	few	TGTGCCAGTACCCTCGGGCTGAACACTGAAGCTTTCTTT	CASTLGLNTEAFF
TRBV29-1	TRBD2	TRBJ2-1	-	TGCAGCGTTGAAGGGGACCGGGGGGGCTACAATGAGCAGTTCTTC	CSVEGDRGGYNEQFF
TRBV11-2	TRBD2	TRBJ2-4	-	TGTGCCAGCAGCTTATACTCTAGCGGGAGCGTAGCCAAAAACATTCAGTACTTC	CASSLYSSGSVAKNIQYF
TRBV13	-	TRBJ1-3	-	TGTGCCAGCAGCTTAATGGGAGACACCATATATTTT	CASSLMGDTIYF
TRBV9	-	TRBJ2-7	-	TGTGCCAGCAGCGTAGACACCGGCGAGCAGTACTTC	CASSVDTGEQYF
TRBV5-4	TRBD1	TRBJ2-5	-	TGTGCCAGCAGCTATGGGACAGGGGGAGAGACCCAGTACTTC	CASSYGTGGETQYF
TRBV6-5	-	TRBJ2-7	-	TGTGCCAGCAGGAGAGTAGTCGTCGCCTACGAGCAGTACTTC	CASRRVVVAYEQYF
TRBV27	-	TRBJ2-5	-	TGTGCCAGCAGTTTATGGGTTGGGGAGACCCAGTACTTC	CASSLWVGETQYF
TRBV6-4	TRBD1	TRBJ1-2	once	TGTGCCAGCAGTCCCGGGACAGCAGTCTATGGCTACACCTTC	CASSPGTAVYGYTF